The clone carrying this T cell receptor (beta chain) has a count of ten or more. The antigen is not known. The data derive from a study of T cells in Graves' hyperthyroidism and ophthalmopathy. For the study at large: Peripheral blood specimens were obtained at initial diagnosis, prior to any treatment.

Study conclusions and caveats: Blood also contained most expanded thyroid clonotypes above 0.001. In the analysis, a 13 V-J model separated ophthalmopathy from stable hyperthyroidism.

Germline V gene data show CDR1 as SGHRS and CDR2 as YFSETQ. The V end lost 5 bases, the J end lost 2 bases, and 14 bases lay between the germline ends. The CDR3 is 14 amino acids. Exclusion followed for patients with uncontrolled infection, other autoimmune disease, pregnancy or lactation. Regions amplified from RNA transcripts were the TCR beta CDR3 regions. The primer set for the first-round RT-PCR of the TCR CDR3 was HTBI. Using its own MiXCR run on the multiplex PCR reads, TCRdb lists one record per CDR3 protein. The sample records around 600,000 distinct CDR3 sequences, 15% to 20% being singletons.

The chain links TRBV5-1 to TRBJ2-7, with D possibly being TRBD1 (6 bases). This TCR derives from a woman aged 40 to 49 with Graves' ophthalmopathy. Material for sequencing was blood. CDR3 in DNA: TGCGCCAGCAGAAAAGGGACACCTCCCTACGAGCAGTACTTC. Translation: CASRKGTPPYEQYF. Together with reference TRBV5-1 and TRBJ2-7, the CDR3 gives the full variable domain: KAGVTQTPRYLIKTRGQQVTLSCSPISGHRSVSWYQQTPGQGLQFLFEYFSETQRNKGNFPGRFSGRQFSNSRSEMNVSTLELGDSALYLCASRKGTPPYEQYFGPGTRLTVT.